A selection of T cell receptor beta chains follows, all from one sample in a study of T cell responses to AZD1222 COVID-19 vaccine. Measured with immunoSEQ multiplex PCR; TCRdb has only the in-frame clones, and not every one. The sample lists around 130,000 clones; 89% were seen once. Specimen: peripheral blood, collected on day 0 of AZD1222 vaccination. Every receptor here comes from an adult in good health. Both conserved end residues are part of each CDR3. Fields, in order: D gene, clone size, J gene, V gene, CDR3 DNA, CDR3 protein. D genes are given only for firm matches. Not all rows give a size; the values are once, few, many and, for expanded clones, a class.

>TRBD1|-|TRBJ1-5|TRBV10-3
TGTGCCATCACCGGACAGGTCAATCAGCCCCAGCATTTT
CAITGQVNQPQHF
>-|-|TRBJ2-3|TRBV19
TGTGCCAGCGCGGGACAGTTCAGCACAGATACGCAGTATTTT
CASAGQFSTDTQYF
>-|-|TRBJ2-5|TRBV19
TGTGCCAGTAGAACAACCGGGACCGGGCAAGAGACCCAGTACTTC
CASRTTGTGQETQYF
>TRBD1|-|TRBJ2-7|TRBV5-1
TGCGCCAGCAGCCACCGGTCGGGACAGGGGAGTTACGAGCAGTACTTC
CASSHRSGQGSYEQYF
>TRBD1|-|TRBJ1-5|TRBV27
TGTGCCAGCGGGAACAGGGGGCGCGAGGGTCAGCCCCAGCATTTT
CASGNRGREGQPQHF
>TRBD1|-|TRBJ1-1|TRBV6-5
TGTGCCAGCAGTTACGGACAGGGTTTCGGGCCGCGAGCTTTCTTT
CASSYGQGFGPRAFF
>-|once|TRBJ1-3|TRBV29-1
TGCAGCGTTGAGGGACAAGGGAACGCCATATATTTT
CSVEGQGNAIYF
>-|-|TRBJ2-3|TRBV7-9
TGTGCCAGCAGCTTCGGGGGGCTCACAGATACGCAGTATTTT
CASSFGGLTDTQYF
>TRBD1|once|TRBJ1-2|TRBV27
TGTGCCAGCAGGGACAGGGCCAACTATGGCTACACCTTC
CASRDRANYGYTF
>TRBD1|-|TRBJ1-6|TRBV27
TGTGCCAGCAGACCAGGGGGCGCCTATAATTCACCCCTCCACTTT
CASRPGGAYNSPLHF
>-|-|TRBJ2-7|TRBV4-1
TGCGCCAGCACCCTTAAACCAGGGGACTACGAGCAGTACTTC
CASTLKPGDYEQYF
>-|-|TRBJ1-5|TRBV19
TGTGCCAGTAGTCCCCGATTAGCGACCCAGCATTTT
CASSPRLATQHF
>-|-|TRBJ2-1|TRBV10-1
TGCGCCAGCAGTGGACTGAAAACGAGCTCCTACAATGAGCAGTTCTTC
CASSGLKTSSYNEQFF
>-|once|TRBJ2-2|TRBV7-3
TGTGCCAGCAGCTTGGGGGGAGCTCGAAACACCGGGGAGCTGTTTTTT
CASSLGGARNTGELFF
>TRBD1|-|TRBJ2-7|TRBV18
TGTGCCAGCTCGATACAGGGGGCGCAGAACGAGCAGTACTTC
CASSIQGAQNEQYF
>-|-|TRBJ1-1|TRBV28
TGTGCCAGCAGTTTAACGGGTGAAGCTTTCTTT
CASSLTGEAFF
>-|-|TRBJ2-1|TRBV5-1
TGCGCCAGCAGCACGGACCCAGGCAGCTCCTACAATGAGCAGTTCTTC
CASSTDPGSSYNEQFF
>-|once|TRBJ1-1|TRBV2
TGTGCCAGCAAGCGTACAACAGGGAGGGAGACTGAAGCTTTCTTT
CASKRTTGRETEAFF
>-|-|TRBJ1-2|TRBV12-3/TRBV12-4
TGTGCCAGCAGTATGACAGTCGGCTATGGCTACACCTTC
CASSMTVGYGYTF
>-|-|TRBJ1-6|TRBV12-5
TGTGCTAGTGGTTTACAACAGGCCGGGTTTAATTCACCCCTCCACTTT
CASGLQQAGFNSPLHF
>TRBD1|once|TRBJ1-2|TRBV5-4
TGTGCCAGCAGCTCAGGGACAGGGGGCATGTTTGGCTACACCTTC
CASSSGTGGMFGYTF
>-|-|TRBJ2-7|TRBV28
TGTGCCAGCAGGGCTCAGGGGTCTCGGGAGCAGTACTTC
CASRAQGSREQYF
>-|-|TRBJ2-7|TRBV27
TGTGCCAGCAGTACACAGGCCCGTAGCTCCTACGAGCAGTACTTC
CASSTQARSSYEQYF
>-|-|TRBJ1-1|TRBV7-2
TGTGCCAGCAACCCTTATATGAACACTGAAGCTTTCTTT
CASNPYMNTEAFF
>TRBD2|-|TRBJ2-5|TRBV7-9
TGTGCCAGCAAGCTTACTAGCGCGGAGACCCAGTACTTC
CASKLTSAETQYF
>-|-|TRBJ1-1|TRBV11-2
TGTGCCAGCAGCTTACGAACGGAGGACACTGAAGCTTTCTTT
CASSLRTEDTEAFF
>-|-|TRBJ2-3|TRBV29-1
TGCAGCGTTACAGGACGGTTCACAGATACGCAGTATTTT
CSVTGRFTDTQYF
>TRBD1|-|TRBJ1-5|TRBV2
TGTGCCAGCAGATTACAGGGGGACCGCAATCAGCCCCAGCATTTT
CASRLQGDRNQPQHF
>-|-|TRBJ2-3|TRBV3-1/TRBV3-2
TGTGCCAGCAGCCCGCAGGGATACACAGATACGCAGTATTTT
CASSPQGYTDTQYF
>-|-|TRBJ1-6|TRBV28
TGTGCCAGCAGCTTCAGGGGAGGCTCACCCCTCCACTTT
CASSFRGGSPLHF
>-|-|TRBJ2-1|TRBV19
TGTGCCAGTACCACCTTTGGGCCCCTTCCCCTTGAGCAGTTCTTC
CASTTFGPLPLEQFF
>-|-|TRBJ2-3|TRBV3-1/TRBV3-2
TGTGCCAGCAGCCAGCTCAGGGTAAGCACAGATACGCAGTATTTT
CASSQLRVSTDTQYF
>-|-|TRBJ1-4|TRBV27
TGTGCCAGCAGCCGGGTAGGTTCAACTAATGAAAAACTGTTTTTT
CASSRVGSTNEKLFF
>TRBD1|-|TRBJ1-2|TRBV12-3/TRBV12-4
TGTGCCAGCAACCAGGGGGATTTCGGGGGCTACACCTTC
CASNQGDFGGYTF
>TRBD1|-|TRBJ2-7|TRBV27
TGTGCCAGCAGCTCCGGGACAGGGTATGAGCAGTACTTC
CASSSGTGYEQYF
>-|once|TRBJ1-2|TRBV11-3
TGTGCCAGCAGCTTAGAGGAGGGTCGGGGCTACACCTTC
CASSLEEGRGYTF
>-|-|TRBJ2-3|TRBV10-1
TGCGCCAGCAGGGCAGGCGGGGGACACAGCACAGATACGCAGTATTTT
CASRAGGGHSTDTQYF
>TRBD1|-|TRBJ2-3|TRBV7-2
TGTGCCAGCAGCCTGAGGGGGGCGACAGGGGCGGCAGATACGCAGTATTTT
CASSLRGATGAADTQYF
>-|-|TRBJ1-1|TRBV30
TGTGCCGGGGGCCGGGTCACTGAAGCTTTCTTT
CAGGRVTEAFF
>-|-|TRBJ1-6|TRBV27
TGTGCCAGCAGTTCCCCGTCGGAGGCCTATAATTCACCCCTCCACTTT
CASSSPSEAYNSPLHF
>-|-|TRBJ2-5|TRBV3-1/TRBV3-2
TGTGCCAGCAGCCAGAGGAGGTCTTTCCAAGAGACCCAGTACTTC
CASSQRRSFQETQYF
>-|-|TRBJ2-7|TRBV5-1
TGCGCCAGCAGCTTTGGGATGTACTACGAGCAGTACTTC
CASSFGMYYEQYF
>-|-|TRBJ1-1|TRBV7-9
TGTGCCAGCAGCCTGACGACGAGTGAAGCTTTCTTT
CASSLTTSEAFF